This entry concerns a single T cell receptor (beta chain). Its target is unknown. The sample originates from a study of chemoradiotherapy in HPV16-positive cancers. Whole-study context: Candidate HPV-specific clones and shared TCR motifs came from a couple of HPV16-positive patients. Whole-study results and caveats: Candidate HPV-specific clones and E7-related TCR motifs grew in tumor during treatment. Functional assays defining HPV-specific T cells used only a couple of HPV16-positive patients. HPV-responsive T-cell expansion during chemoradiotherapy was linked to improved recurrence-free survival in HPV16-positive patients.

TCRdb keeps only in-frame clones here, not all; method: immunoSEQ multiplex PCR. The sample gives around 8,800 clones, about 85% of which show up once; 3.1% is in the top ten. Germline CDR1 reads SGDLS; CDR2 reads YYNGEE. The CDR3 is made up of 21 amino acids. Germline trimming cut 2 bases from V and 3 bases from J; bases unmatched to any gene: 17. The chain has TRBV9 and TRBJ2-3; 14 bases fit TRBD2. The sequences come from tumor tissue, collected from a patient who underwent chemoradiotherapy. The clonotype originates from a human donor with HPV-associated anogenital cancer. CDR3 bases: TGTGCCAGCAGCGTCAGGGGGGGGACAGGACTAGCGGGAGGAGGAACAGATACGCAGTATTTT. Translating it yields CASSVRGGTGLAGGGTDTQYF.